Listed below are T cell receptor beta chains from one sample, sequenced in a study of chemoradiotherapy in HPV16-positive cancers. Sequencing was performed with immunoSEQ multiplex PCR; in TCRdb, only in-frame clones are kept and a portion is missing. The sample shows 8,100 or so clones, approximately 79% of them seen only once. Sequences were derived from tumor tissue, sampled from a patient who underwent chemoradiotherapy. The origin of the receptors is a human donor with HPV-associated anogenital cancer. Both conserved end residues are part of each CDR3. The D gene is left open where the match is weak. Size values are once, few and many counts, or a class for expanded clones, and some rows have none.

j_call d_call clone_size v_call cdr3_nt cdr3_aa
TRBJ2-3 . . TRBV6-1 TGTGCCAGCAGTGAAGGGGACTCTGACACAGATACGCAGTATTTT CASSEGDSDTDTQYF
TRBJ2-7 TRBD2 . TRBV18 TGTGCCAGCTCACCATCAGAACTAGCGGGGTCCTACGAGCAGTACTTC CASSPSELAGSYEQYF
TRBJ2-5 TRBD1 few TRBV7-8 TGTGCCAGCCGAGGGACAGGGCTCCCCCAGTACTTC CASRGTGLPQYF
TRBJ1-5 . few TRBV23-1 TGCGCCAGCAGTCAATCTGGGGAGGGGAGCAATCAGCCCCAGCATTTT CASSQSGEGSNQPQHF
TRBJ1-1 . few TRBV4-1 TGCGCCAGCAGCCACGGGATTTCTTGGGACACTGAAGCTTTCTTT CASSHGISWDTEAFF
TRBJ2-3 . . TRBV6-1 TGTGCCAGCACCGGGACATATACAGATACGCAGTATTTT CASTGTYTDTQYF
TRBJ2-7 TRBD2 few TRBV2 TGTGCCAGCGCCCCAAGGGGGGGACTAGTCCACGAGCAGTACTTC CASAPRGGLVHEQYF
TRBJ1-4 . . TRBV11-2 TGTGCCAGCAGCTTAGAAACGAATGAAAAACTGTTTTTT CASSLETNEKLFF
TRBJ2-7 . . TRBV19 TGTGCCAGTAGTATGAGGGGGTCCTACGAGCAGTACTTC CASSMRGSYEQYF
TRBJ1-2 . . TRBV5-1 TGCGCCAGCAGCTCCGAATTAGGGGGGAGTTTCTATGGCTACACCTTC CASSSELGGSFYGYTF
TRBJ1-2 . few TRBV10-3 TGTGCCATCAGTGAGGACGGTCAATGGGGTGGCTACACCTTC CAISEDGQWGGYTF
TRBJ1-1 . . TRBV30 TGTGCCCGACTCGCGACAGCGAACACTGAAGCTTTCTTT CARLATANTEAFF
TRBJ1-1 . . TRBV5-1 TGCGCCAGCAGAACGGACGGGAACACTGAAGCTTTCTTT CASRTDGNTEAFF
TRBJ1-5 . . TRBV6-1 TGTGCCAGCAGTGTCGGAGGGGACCAGCCCCAGCATTTT CASSVGGDQPQHF
TRBJ2-5 . . TRBV28 TGTGCCAGCAGTCTCGGACTCCAAGAGACCCAGTACTTC CASSLGLQETQYF
TRBJ2-4 . . TRBV4-1 TGCGCCAGCACCACCGTAGGAGCCAAAAACATTCAGTACTTC CASTTVGAKNIQYF
TRBJ2-7 . . TRBV6-6 TGTGCCAGCAGTGCCACATCCTACGAGCAGTACTTC CASSATSYEQYF
TRBJ2-3 . . TRBV6-5 TGTGCCAGCAGCCAGAAGGTAGCCACAGATACGCAGTATTTT CASSQKVATDTQYF
TRBJ1-5 . medium-sized TRBV13 TGTGCCAGCAGCTTTGGACCGGGGGCGCAGCCCCAGCATTTT CASSFGPGAQPQHF
TRBJ1-6 TRBD1 . TRBV7-9 TGTGCCAGCAGCTCAGGACAGGGTACTTCACCCCTCCACTTT CASSSGQGTSPLHF
TRBJ2-4 TRBD1 . TRBV6-5 TGTGCCAGCAGTTACGGGGGACAGGGGGCGGCAAACATTCAGTACTTC CASSYGGQGAANIQYF
TRBJ2-3 TRBD1 . TRBV5-1 TGCGCCAGCAGCCGCACGACAGGGCTGGGCACAGATACGCAGTATTTT CASSRTTGLGTDTQYF
TRBJ2-7 . . TRBV5-6 TGTGCCAGCAGTCGTACCTACGAGCAGTACTTC CASSRTYEQYF
TRBJ2-7 . . TRBV21-1 TGTGCCAGGGCGGGCACACCAGCCTACGAGCAGTACTTC CARAGTPAYEQYF
TRBJ2-5 . . TRBV19 TGTGCCAGTAGTATAGAAGGGATGCGGACCCAGTACTTC CASSIEGMRTQYF
TRBJ2-3 . . TRBV6-5 TGTGCCAGCAGCCGAACTAGAATTTCAGATACGCAGTATTTT CASSRTRISDTQYF
TRBJ1-1 TRBD1 . TRBV19 TGTGCCAGTAGTACGACAGGGGCTCTAGGGAACACTGAAGCTTTCTTT CASSTTGALGNTEAFF
TRBJ2-7 TRBD2 few TRBV7-2 TGTGCCAGCAGCTTATCGGGGGGGACACTCTACGAGCAGTACTTC CASSLSGGTLYEQYF
TRBJ1-1 . . TRBV6-4 TGTGCCAGCAGGCGCGAACTTAACACTGAAGCTTTCTTT CASRRELNTEAFF
TRBJ1-6 . . TRBV7-9 TGTGCCAGCAGCTTAGAACAGTATAATTCACCCCTCCACTTT CASSLEQYNSPLHF
TRBJ1-3 . . TRBV5-1 TGCGCCAGCAGCTTGGAAGGAAACACCATATATTTT CASSLEGNTIYF
TRBJ1-1 . . TRBV4-1 TGCGCCAGCAGCCAAGAGAGTTTGAACACTGAAGCTTTCTTT CASSQESLNTEAFF
TRBJ2-7 TRBD2 . TRBV28 TGTGCCAGCAGTTTCGCCCTAGCGGGACTCTACGAGCAGTACTTC CASSFALAGLYEQYF
TRBJ1-4 . . TRBV12-1 TGTGCCAGCAGCTTTGCCCACAGGGGTGGGGAAAAACTGTTTTTT CASSFAHRGGEKLFF
TRBJ2-2 . few TRBV2 TGTGCCAGCAGTGAAGCGGGACCGAACACCGGGGAGCTGTTTTTT CASSEAGPNTGELFF
TRBJ2-1 TRBD1 . TRBV7-3 TGTGCCAGCAGCCCGGGACAGGGGTTCTTCTTC CASSPGQGFFF
TRBJ1-2 . . TRBV4-1 TGCGCCAGCAGCCAAGTGGTCGGGGGCCATGGCTACACCTTC CASSQVVGGHGYTF
TRBJ2-7 . . TRBV7-9 TGTGCCAGCAGCTTAGTGAGAATGGGGTCCTACGAGCAGTACTTC CASSLVRMGSYEQYF
TRBJ1-1 TRBD1 . TRBV11-2 TGTGCCAGCAACCCGGGACAGTTGAACACTGAAGCTTTCTTT CASNPGQLNTEAFF
TRBJ2-6 . . TRBV5-6 TGTGCCAGCAGCTTGGTTGTCTCTGGGGCCAACGTCCTGACTTTC CASSLVVSGANVLTF
TRBJ1-2 . large TRBV7-9 TGTGCCAGCAGCGGCGCACTTAACTATGGCTACACCTTC CASSGALNYGYTF
TRBJ1-2 . once TRBV6-1 TGTGCCAGCAGTGAAATCGGGGGCCCCCACTATGGCTACACCTTC CASSEIGGPHYGYTF
TRBJ1-2 . . TRBV7-9 TGTGCCAGCAGCTTAGGGGCCAGGGATGGGAATGGCTACACCTTC CASSLGARDGNGYTF